A single sample gave rise to the 15 T cell receptor beta chains below, sequenced in a study of blood T cell repertoires in COVID-19. TCRdb keeps only in-frame clones here, not all; method: immunoSEQ multiplex PCR. The data contain roughly 200,000 clones, roughly 88% of them singletons. Sequencing input: peripheral blood. These receptors came from a man younger than 35 with active or convalescent COVID-19.

The rearrangement links TRBV10-3 to TRBJ1-2; 8 bases map to TRBD1. Trimming at V came to 6 bases and at J to 4 bases, leaving 7 bases not matched to a gene. Germline CDR1 is ENHRY and CDR2 is SYGVKD. The CDR3 has 14 amino acids. Written as DNA, the CDR3 is TGTGCCATCAGCGGACAGGGTTCGTTCTATGGCTACACCTTC. It codes for CAISGQGSFYGYTF.

This chain uses TRBV28 with TRBJ2-5, with 10 nucleotides matching TRBD1. Trimming at V came to 3 bases and at J to 5 bases, leaving 6 bases not matched to a gene. This CDR3 is built from 15 residues. The V gene's germline CDR1 is MDHEN and CDR2 SYDVKM. For the CDR3, the DNA is TGTGCCAGCAGTTTTTTCGGGACAGGGGCGGAGACCCAGTACTTC. Translating it yields CASSFFGTGAETQYF.

The chain couples TRBV3-1 (or the pseudogene TRBV3-2) to TRBJ2-1, with 7 bases that match TRBD1. Germline V gene sequence: CDR1 LGHDT, CDR2 YNNKEL (reference sequence). V gave up 2 bases and J gave up 3 bases; unmatched junction bases: 4. The CDR3 length is 15 residues. The CDR3 sequence is CASSQRQGVYNEQFF. The CDR3 coding sequence is TGTGCCAGCAGCCAACGACAGGGTGTCTACAATGAGCAGTTCTTC.

The V call is TRBV12-5, the J call TRBJ2-1; 11 bases match TRBD2. CDR1 and CDR2 (germline): LGHNT, FRNRAP. This CDR3 spans 16 amino acids. V shed 2 bases, J shed 4 bases, and the junction held 4 bases outside the gene matches. The DNA for the CDR3 is TGTGCTAGTGGTTTGACTAGCGGGAGATCATACAATGAGCAGTTCTTC. Protein sequence: CASGLTSGRSYNEQFF. Using reference TRBV12-5 and TRBJ2-1 for the parts outside the CDR3, the full variable domain is DARVTQTPRHKVTEMGQEVTMRCQPILGHNTVFWYRQTMMQGLELLAYFRNRAPLDDSGMPKDRFSAEMPDATLATLKIQPSEPRDSAVYFCASGLTSGRSYNEQFFGPGTRLTVL.

The chain carries TRBV5-4 and TRBJ1-2, with TRBD1 identical over 8 bases. Germline CDR1 SGHNT, CDR2 YYREEE (reference sequence). After removal of 10 bases from V and 3 bases from J, the junction contained 5 bases not matched to a gene. The CDR3 totals 12 residues. The CDR3, as DNA: TGTGCCGGAAAGACAGGGGACTATGGCTACACCTTC. Protein sequence: CAGKTGDYGYTF. The whole variable domain, filled in from reference TRBV5-4 and TRBJ1-2, reads ETGVTQSPTHLIKTRGQQVTLRCSSQSGHNTVSWYQQALGQGPQFIFQYYREEENGRGNFPPRFSGLQFPNYSSELNVNALELDDSALYLCAGKTGDYGYTFGSGTRLTVV.

The J gene is TRBJ2-1, the V gene TRBV19; TRBD1 aligns across 9 bases. The V segment lost 4 bases and the J segment 13 bases; nucleotides outside the gene matches: 26. CDR1 is LNHDA and CDR2 is SQIVND in the germline V gene (reference sequence). The CDR3 spans 19 residues. CDR3: CASSNPRDRADHISGRQFF. In nucleotides, the CDR3 is TGTGCCAGTAGTAATCCCCGGGACAGGGCGGACCACATATCGGGTAGACAGTTCTTC. Full variable domain (missing parts from reference TRBV19 and TRBJ2-1): DGGITQSPKYLFRKEGQNVTLSCEQNLNHDAMYWYRQDPGQGLRLIYYSQIVNDFQKGDIAEGYSVSREKKESFPLTVTSAQKNPTAFYLCASSNPRDRADHISGRQFFGPGTRLTVL.

This clone was counted once. V usage is TRBV4-2 and J usage is TRBJ2-7, with 10 bases matching TRBD1. Losses at the gene ends were 2 bases for V and 7 bases for J; bases not matched to a gene: 11. The CDR3 consists of 16 residues. Germline lookup yields CDR1 LGHNA and CDR2 YNFKEQ. CDR3 sequence: CASSQLTGTGAHEQYF. In DNA form, the CDR3 reads TGTGCCAGCAGCCAACTTACCGGGACAGGGGCTCATGAGCAGTACTTC.

The chain joins TRBV5-6 to TRBJ1-1; perhaps TRBD1 as D (5 bases). V was shortened by 0 bases and J by 0 bases, with 6 bases between the two germline ends. The CDR3 runs 14 residues. Germline V CDR1 and CDR2: SGHDT, YYEEEE. CDR3 protein: CASSLVGVNTEAFF. The CDR3 DNA reads TGTGCCAGCAGCTTGGTAGGGGTGAACACTGAAGCTTTCTTT.

This chain joins TRBV30 and TRBJ1-1; D is possibly TRBD1 (6 bases). The germline gives CDR1 GTSNPN, CDR2 SVGIG (reference sequence). CDR3 size: 13 residues. V dropped 5 bases and J dropped 4 bases, with 14 bases sitting between them. The CDR3 DNA sequence: TGTGCCTGGTCGACAGGATTGGGCACTGAAGCTTTCTTT. Amino acids: CAWSTGLGTEAFF.

J is TRBJ2-4 and V is TRBV11-3; 7 nucleotides line up with TRBD2. This CDR3 has 16 residues. CDR1 SGHNT and CDR2 YENEEA come from the germline V gene. V gave up 5 bases and J gave up 0 bases; unmatched junction bases: 7. CDR3 loop: CASSPSGRLAKNIQYF. The DNA for the CDR3 is TGTGCCAGCAGCCCTTCCGGGAGGTTAGCCAAAAACATTCAGTACTTC.

This chain joins TRBV10-3 and TRBJ2-7; the match to TRBD2 covers 9 bases. After removal of 11 bases from V and 0 bases from J, the junction contained 8 bases not matched to a gene. The CDR3 is made up of 14 amino acids. CDR1 ENHRY and CDR2 SYGVKD come from the germline V gene. The CDR3 sequence: CASRLADSSYEQYF. The CDR3 bases are TGTGCCTCACGACTAGCGGACAGCTCCTACGAGCAGTACTTC.

This chain links TRBV6-1 with TRBJ1-3; D perhaps matches TRBD1 (5 bases). The germline V and J ends were trimmed by 3 bases and 4 bases, with 13 bases remaining between them. The CDR3 sequence is 15 residues long. Germline CDR1 and CDR2: MNHNS and SASEGT. As DNA, the CDR3 is TGTGCCAGCAGTGACGGGACTTCGTCGGGAAACACCATATATTTT. Translation: CASSDGTSSGNTIYF.

The chain employs TRBV10-3 and TRBJ2-5; D is possibly TRBD1 (6 bases). V lost 2 bases and J 4 bases, leaving 14 bases between the germline ends. Germline V gene data show CDR1 as ENHRY and CDR2 as SYGVKD. The CDR3 is made up of 15 amino acids. Here the CDR3 reads CAISEPQQGVETQYF. The CDR3 DNA follows: TGTGCCATCAGTGAGCCCCAACAGGGAGTAGAGACCCAGTACTTC.

This chain uses TRBV7-2 with TRBJ2-7, with D perhaps matching TRBD2 (5 bases). V lost 3 bases to trimming and J lost 2 bases, with 11 bases between them. CDR1 and CDR2 (germline): SGHTA, FQGNSA. CDR3 length equals 14 residues. Written as DNA, the CDR3 is TGTGCCAGCAGCTTCTCAGCGGTTGCCTACGAGCAGTACTTC. Amino acid sequence: CASSFSAVAYEQYF.

The chain carries TRBV7-2 and TRBJ1-5; D is ambiguous. CDR3 length: 14 amino acids. V was clipped by 4 bases and J by 4 bases, with 11 bases between them. The germline V gene has CDR1 SGHTA and CDR2 FQGNSA. DNA for the CDR3: TGTGCCAGCAGCTCTGACTCTGGGAATCAGCCCCAGCATTTT. As protein: CASSSDSGNQPQHF.